This T cell receptor (beta chain) comes out of a study of T cell clones after liver transplantation. Study-wide background: Standard immunosuppression, with no induction, continued until 12-24 months after transplant.

Trimming shortened V by 7 bases and J by 2 bases, and 11 bases separated the two germline ends. The CDR3 has 13 amino acids. The germline gives CDR1 MNHNS, CDR2 SASEGT. Some clones are missing from TCRdb's copy, which holds only in-frame ones; the method was immunoSEQ multiplex PCR. The sample holds several thousand clones, roughly 39% seen once. Alloreactive TCRbeta sequences came from sequencing proliferating CFSE-low cells in the MLR. This clone has just a few counts. The antigen remains unidentified. The receptor was derived from a human patient who received a liver transplant. Some T cells here may be from the graft donor. V usage is TRBV6-1 and J usage is TRBJ1-1; D is uncertain. Sequences were obtained from CD4+ T cells from cultured PBMCs. The CDR3 DNA reads as TGTGCCAGCACAGACGATGATAACACTGAAGCTTTCTTT. Amino acids: CASTDDDNTEAFF.